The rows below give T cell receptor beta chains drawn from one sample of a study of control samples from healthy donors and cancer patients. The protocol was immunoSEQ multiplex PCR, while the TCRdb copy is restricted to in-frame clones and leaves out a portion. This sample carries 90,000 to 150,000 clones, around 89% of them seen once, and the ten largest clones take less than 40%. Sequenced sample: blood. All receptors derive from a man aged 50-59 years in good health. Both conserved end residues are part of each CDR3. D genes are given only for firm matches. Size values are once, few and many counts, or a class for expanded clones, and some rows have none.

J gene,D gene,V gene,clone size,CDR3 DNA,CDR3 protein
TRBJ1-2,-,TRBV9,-,TGTGCCAGCAGATCCCCCCGGTATGGCTACACCTTC,CASRSPRYGYTF
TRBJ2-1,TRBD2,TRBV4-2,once,TGTGCCAGCAGCCAAGATTTTAGCGGGGGGGCCAATGAGCAGTTCTTC,CASSQDFSGGANEQFF
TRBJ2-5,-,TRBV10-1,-,TGCGCCAGCAGACACTGGGAGACCCAGTACTTC,CASRHWETQYF
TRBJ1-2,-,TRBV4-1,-,TGCGCCAGCAGCTCGGGCAGAGCTAACTATGGCTACACCTTC,CASSSGRANYGYTF
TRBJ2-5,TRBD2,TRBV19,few,TGTGCCAGTAGTATAGTGCCGCGGGGGGGCCGAGAGACCCAGTACTTC,CASSIVPRGGRETQYF
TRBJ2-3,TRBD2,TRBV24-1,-,TGTGCCACCAGTGGCCTATCACAACTAGCGGGGGGATTCACAGATACGCAGTATTTT,CATSGLSQLAGGFTDTQYF
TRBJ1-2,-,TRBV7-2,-,TGTGCCAGCAGCTTCGACAACGGCTATGGCTACACCTTC,CASSFDNGYGYTF
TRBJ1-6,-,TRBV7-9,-,TGTGCCAGCAGCCAAGACAGAGATTCACCCCTCCACTTT,CASSQDRDSPLHF
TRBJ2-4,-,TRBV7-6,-,TGTGCCAGCAGCTTATTTTCTAGGGGCAGGGGTGGCAAAAACATTCAGTACTTC,CASSLFSRGRGGKNIQYF
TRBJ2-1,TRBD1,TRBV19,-,TGTGCCAGTAGAAGTCCGGGACAGTACAATGAGCAGTTCTTC,CASRSPGQYNEQFF
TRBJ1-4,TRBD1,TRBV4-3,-,TGCGCCAGCAGCCCGGAGGGAGGGACAGGGCATGAAAAACTGTTTTTT,CASSPEGGTGHEKLFF
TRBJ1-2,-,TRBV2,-,TGTGCCAGCAGTGGCCGACAGTCTAACTATGGCTACACCTTC,CASSGRQSNYGYTF
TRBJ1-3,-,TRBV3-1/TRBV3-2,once,TGTGCCAGCAGCCCGACGGCCTCTGGAAACACCATATATTTT,CASSPTASGNTIYF
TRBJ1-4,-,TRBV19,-,TGTGCCAGTAGTCCTGTCGCCAGGGATCGGCACGAAAAACTGTTTTTT,CASSPVARDRHEKLFF
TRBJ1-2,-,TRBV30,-,TGTGCCTGGCTCCTAACGGGCAGCAACTATGGCTACACCTTC,CAWLLTGSNYGYTF
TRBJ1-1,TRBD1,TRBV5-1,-,TGCGCCAGCAGCTTACCCGGGACAGTGAACACTGAAGCTTTCTTT,CASSLPGTVNTEAFF
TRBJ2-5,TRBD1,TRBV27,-,TGTGCCAGCAGTTTCCTGACAGGGGGCCTGGAGACCCAGTACTTC,CASSFLTGGLETQYF
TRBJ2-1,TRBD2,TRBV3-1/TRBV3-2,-,TGTGCCAGCAGCCAACTGACTAGCGGGTCTGAGCAGTTCTTC,CASSQLTSGSEQFF